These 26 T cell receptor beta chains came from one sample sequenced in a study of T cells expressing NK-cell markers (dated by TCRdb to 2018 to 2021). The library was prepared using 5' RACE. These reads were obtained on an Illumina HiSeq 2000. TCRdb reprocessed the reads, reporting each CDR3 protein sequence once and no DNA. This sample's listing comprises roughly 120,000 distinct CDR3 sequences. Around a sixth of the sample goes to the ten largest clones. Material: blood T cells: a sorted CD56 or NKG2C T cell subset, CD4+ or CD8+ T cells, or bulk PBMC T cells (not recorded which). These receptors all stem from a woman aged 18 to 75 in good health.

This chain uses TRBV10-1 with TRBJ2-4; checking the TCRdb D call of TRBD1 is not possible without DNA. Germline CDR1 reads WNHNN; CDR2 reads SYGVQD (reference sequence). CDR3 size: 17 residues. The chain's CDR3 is CASSESSSDRGLAIQYF.

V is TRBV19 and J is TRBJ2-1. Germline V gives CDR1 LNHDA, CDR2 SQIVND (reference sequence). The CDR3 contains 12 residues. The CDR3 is CASSTLPNEQFF.

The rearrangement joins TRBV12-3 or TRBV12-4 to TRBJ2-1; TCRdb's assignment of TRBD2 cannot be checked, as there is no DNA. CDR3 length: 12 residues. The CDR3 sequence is CASSPWRVEQFF.

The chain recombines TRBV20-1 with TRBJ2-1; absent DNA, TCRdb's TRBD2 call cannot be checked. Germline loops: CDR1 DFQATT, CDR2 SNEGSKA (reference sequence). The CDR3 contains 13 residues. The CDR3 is CSARGRLSNEQFF.

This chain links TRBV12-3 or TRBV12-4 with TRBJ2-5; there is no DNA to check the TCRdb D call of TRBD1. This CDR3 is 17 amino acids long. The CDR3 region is CASRAPPDAGDGETQYF.

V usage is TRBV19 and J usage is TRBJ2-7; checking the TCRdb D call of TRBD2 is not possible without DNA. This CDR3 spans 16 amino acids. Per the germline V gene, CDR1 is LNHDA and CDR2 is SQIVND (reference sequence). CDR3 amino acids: CASSIAGGNPYYEQYF. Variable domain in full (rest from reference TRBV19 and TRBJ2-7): DGGITQSPKYLFRKEGQNVTLSCEQNLNHDAMYWYRQDPGQGLRLIYYSQIVNDFQKGDIAEGYSVSREKKESFPLTVTSAQKNPTAFYLCASSIAGGNPYYEQYFGPGTRLTVT.

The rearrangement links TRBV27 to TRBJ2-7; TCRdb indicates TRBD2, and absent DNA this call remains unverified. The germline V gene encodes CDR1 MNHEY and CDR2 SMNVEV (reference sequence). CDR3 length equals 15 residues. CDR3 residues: CASSVEGLGRGEQYF.

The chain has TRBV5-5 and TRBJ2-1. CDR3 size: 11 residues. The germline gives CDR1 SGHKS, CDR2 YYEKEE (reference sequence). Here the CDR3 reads CASSLGSDQFF.

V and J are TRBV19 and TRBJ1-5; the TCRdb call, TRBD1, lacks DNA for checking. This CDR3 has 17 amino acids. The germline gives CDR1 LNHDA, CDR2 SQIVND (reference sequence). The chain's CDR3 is CASSSRDRGTDNQPQHF.

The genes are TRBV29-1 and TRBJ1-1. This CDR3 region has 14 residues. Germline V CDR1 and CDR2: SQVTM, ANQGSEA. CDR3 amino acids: CSAERQSWNNEAFF.

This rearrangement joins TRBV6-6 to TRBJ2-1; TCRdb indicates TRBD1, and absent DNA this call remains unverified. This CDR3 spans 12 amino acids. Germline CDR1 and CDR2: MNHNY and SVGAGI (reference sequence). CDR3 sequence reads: CDDRVLENEQFF.

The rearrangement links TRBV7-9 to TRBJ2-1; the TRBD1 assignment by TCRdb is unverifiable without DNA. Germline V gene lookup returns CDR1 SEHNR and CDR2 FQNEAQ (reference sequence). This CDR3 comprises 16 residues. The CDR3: CASSSPLVVDDNEQFF.

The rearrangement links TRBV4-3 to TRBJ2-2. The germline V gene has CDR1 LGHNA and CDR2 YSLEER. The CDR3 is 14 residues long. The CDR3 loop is CASSQDRPTGELFF.

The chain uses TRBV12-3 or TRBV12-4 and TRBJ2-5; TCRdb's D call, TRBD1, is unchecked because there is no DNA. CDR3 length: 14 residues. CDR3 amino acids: CASSPRDYQETQYF.

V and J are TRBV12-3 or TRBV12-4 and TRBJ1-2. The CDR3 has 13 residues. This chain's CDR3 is CASSFPGLGGYTF.

The CDR3 sequence is CASRDSGHSEAFF. The chain carries TRBV5-4 and TRBJ1-1; the D gene TCRdb calls, TRBD1, cannot be checked with no DNA. The CDR3 spans 13 residues. Germline V gene sequence: CDR1 SGHNT, CDR2 YYREEE (reference sequence).

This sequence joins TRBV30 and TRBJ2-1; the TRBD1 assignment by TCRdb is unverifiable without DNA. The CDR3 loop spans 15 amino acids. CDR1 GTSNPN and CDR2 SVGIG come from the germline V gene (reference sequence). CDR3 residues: CAWSPGTGVLWEQFF.

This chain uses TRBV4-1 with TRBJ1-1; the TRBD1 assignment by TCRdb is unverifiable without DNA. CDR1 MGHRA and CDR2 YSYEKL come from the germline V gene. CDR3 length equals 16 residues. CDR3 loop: CASSHVPGQDITEAFF.

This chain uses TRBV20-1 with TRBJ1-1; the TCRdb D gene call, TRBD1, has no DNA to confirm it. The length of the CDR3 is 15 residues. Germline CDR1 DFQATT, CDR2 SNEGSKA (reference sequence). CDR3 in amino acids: CSARDSGGSPTEAFF.

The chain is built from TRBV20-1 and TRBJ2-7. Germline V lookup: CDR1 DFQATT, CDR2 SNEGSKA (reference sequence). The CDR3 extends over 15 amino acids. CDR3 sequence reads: CSAPVGLVGSYEQYF.

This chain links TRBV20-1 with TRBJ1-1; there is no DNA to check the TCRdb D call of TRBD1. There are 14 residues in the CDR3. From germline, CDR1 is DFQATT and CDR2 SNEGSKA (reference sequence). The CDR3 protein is CSASWAGSSTEAFF.

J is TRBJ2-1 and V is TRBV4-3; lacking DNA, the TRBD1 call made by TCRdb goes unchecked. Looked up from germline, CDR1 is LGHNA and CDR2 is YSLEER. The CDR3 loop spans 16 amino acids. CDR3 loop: CASSQYSQGAWNEQFF.

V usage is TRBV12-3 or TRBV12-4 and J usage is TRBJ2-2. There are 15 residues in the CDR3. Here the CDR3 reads CASSPDKGIAGELFF.

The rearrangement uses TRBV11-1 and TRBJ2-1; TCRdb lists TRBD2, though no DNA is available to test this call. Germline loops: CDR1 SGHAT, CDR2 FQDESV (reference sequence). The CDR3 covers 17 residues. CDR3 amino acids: CASSRTSGWDSYNEQFF.

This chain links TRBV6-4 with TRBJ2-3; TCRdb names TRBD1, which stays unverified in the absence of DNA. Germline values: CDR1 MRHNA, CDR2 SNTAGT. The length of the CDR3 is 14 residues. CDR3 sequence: CASSEGQHTDTQYF.

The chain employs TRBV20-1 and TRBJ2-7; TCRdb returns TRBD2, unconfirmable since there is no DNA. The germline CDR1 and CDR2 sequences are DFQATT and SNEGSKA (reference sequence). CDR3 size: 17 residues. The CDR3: CSARAGTSGGFPYEQYF.